This note documents a single TCR beta chain sequence. V shed 6 bases, J shed 1 base, and the junction held 5 bases outside the gene matches. The length of the CDR3 is 15 residues. CDR1 and CDR2 from the germline V gene are SGHTA and FQGTGA. Measured with immunoSEQ multiplex PCR; TCRdb has only the in-frame clones, and not every one. The table includes more than 200,000 clones, around 90% detected once. This specimen belongs to a study of blood T cell repertoires in COVID-19. Study summary: The cDNA or gDNA used as material had been derived from T cells, B-cell-depleted T cells, or PBMCs.

The J gene is TRBJ2-3, the V gene TRBV7-3; 9 bases line up with TRBD2. Sequencing was performed on peripheral blood. The receptor comes from a woman aged 60-75 years with COVID-19, enrolled during active disease. The CDR3 region is CASRPSGVGTDTQYF. CDR3 sequence (DNA): TGTGCCAGCAGGCCTAGCGGGGTTGGCACAGATACGCAGTATTTT.